The source of this T cell receptor (beta chain) is a study of cytomegalovirus exposure and HLA in healthy donors. Germline V gene sequence: CDR1 SGDLS, CDR2 YYNGEE. The CDR3 sequence is 15 residues long. The V gene lost 0 bases and the J gene lost 3 bases, with 10 bases spanning the gap. As concerns this clone: Its target is not known.

The PCR employed 60 Vbeta primers together with 13 Jbeta primers. Profiling relied on immunoSEQ multiplex PCR, and the TCRdb table lists in-frame clones only, not all of them. The sample lists some 190,000 clones, 70% to 80% occurring once. Overall study findings and caveats: Rare TCR sequences dominated, though some public TCRs recurred in many donors. Several of the most significant clusters appeared, in a later analysis, to be linked to common viral pathogens.

The receptor's source is a woman in her thirties in good health and CMV-seropositive. Sequencing used PBMCs. The rearrangement links TRBV9 to TRBJ1-5; no firm D call. CDR3 in DNA: TGTGCCAGCAGCGTAGGGGGAGAGATCAATCAGCCCCAGCATTTT. Translation: CASSVGGEINQPQHF.